The 26 T cell receptor beta chains presented below share a single source sample, sequenced in a study of cytomegalovirus exposure and HLA in healthy donors. This PCR relied on a set of 60 Vbeta primers and 13 Jbeta primers. The assay was immunoSEQ multiplex PCR, and TCRdb's table has in-frame clones only and misses some. The profile covers 100,000 to 150,000 clones, with around 83% appearing a single time and roughly 1.2% taken by the ten largest. The sample was PBMCs. The receptors were gathered from a girl aged 2-9 years in good health and CMV-seronegative.

CDR3: CASSEAGGTDTQYF. In DNA, the CDR3 is TGTGCCAGCAGTGAAGCGGGAGGCACAGATACGCAGTATTTT. This chain connects TRBV6-4 to TRBJ2-3, with 8 bases lining up with TRBD2. Germline V gene lookup returns CDR1 MRHNA and CDR2 SNTAGT. The trim removed 3 bases at V and 1 base at J, leaving 0 bases unmatched. This CDR3 region has 14 residues.

The V gene is TRBV19, the J gene TRBJ2-2; 7 bases line up with TRBD2. V lost 5 bases, J lost 3 bases, and 12 bases stayed unmatched. Per the germline V gene, CDR1 is LNHDA and CDR2 is SQIVND (reference sequence). This CDR3 region has 17 residues. CDR3 sequence reads: CASSAGESPLHTGELFF. CDR3 DNA sequence: TGTGCCAGTAGTGCGGGAGAGTCGCCTCTCCACACCGGGGAGCTGTTTTTT.

The DNA of the CDR3 is TGTGCCAGCAGCTTATCGGTAGCGGGAAGGGAAAAAGATACGCAGTATTTT. Translated, it gives CASSLSVAGREKDTQYF. V is TRBV7-9 and J is TRBJ2-3; 8 bases agree with TRBD2. The CDR3 consists of 17 residues. Germline CDR1 is SEHNR and CDR2 is FQNEAQ (reference sequence). Trimming cost V 2 bases and J 5 bases; bases outside gene matches: 12.

This clone was recorded once. This rearrangement joins TRBV9 to TRBJ1-2, with no clear D. Deletions cut 9 bases from V and 5 bases from J, with 23 bases between. Germline assignment: CDR1 SGDLS and CDR2 YYNGEE. The CDR3 covers 15 residues. CDR3 loop: CANPTPSPLPYGYTF. CDR3 DNA sequence: TGTGCCAATCCAACTCCGAGCCCTCTCCCTTATGGCTACACCTTC. The variable domain in full, completed from reference TRBV9 and TRBJ1-2, reads DSGVTQTPKHLITATGQRVTLRCSPRSGDLSVYWYQQSLDQGLQFLIQYYNGEERAKGNILERFSAQQFPDLHSELNLSSLELGDSALYFCANPTPSPLPYGYTFGSGTRLTVV.

This clone came up once. The chain is built from TRBV27 and TRBJ2-2; 9 bases align to TRBD1. The germline V gene has CDR1 MNHEY and CDR2 SMNVEV (reference sequence). The CDR3 length is 15 residues. V lost 3 bases, J lost 6 bases, and 5 bases stayed unmatched. CDR3 loop: CASSLGTGLSGELFF. CDR3 DNA: TGTGCCAGCAGTTTGGGGACAGGGCTGTCCGGGGAGCTGTTTTTT.

This chain uses TRBV7-6 with TRBJ2-1; 9 bases are shared with TRBD1. Germline V gives CDR1 SGHVS, CDR2 FNYEAQ. The CDR3 runs 17 residues. The ends lost 3 bases at V and 5 bases at J; junction bases unmatched: 11. This chain's CDR3 is CASSFSIRGQGHNEQFF. The CDR3 bases are TGTGCCAGCAGCTTCTCCATCAGGGGACAGGGCCACAATGAGCAGTTCTTC.

V gene TRBV7-3 combines with J gene TRBJ2-1; D possibly corresponds to TRBD1 (5 bases). CDR1 and CDR2 (germline): SGHTA, FQGTGA. The length of the CDR3 is 15 residues. V lost 4 bases and J 2 bases, leaving 12 bases between the germline ends. The CDR3 here is CASSSTGSTYNEQFF. The CDR3 DNA follows: TGTGCCAGCAGCTCCACAGGTAGCACCTACAATGAGCAGTTCTTC. Based on the CDR3 plus reference TRBV7-3 and TRBJ2-1, the full variable domain is GAGVSQTPSNKVTEKGKYVELRCDPISGHTALYWYRQSLGQGPEFLIYFQGTGAADDSGLPNDRFFAVRPEGSVSTLKIQRTERGDSAVYLCASSSTGSTYNEQFFGPGTRLTVL.

The J gene is TRBJ2-5, the V gene TRBV30, with 7 bases matching TRBD1. The DNA end is a closer match to TRBJ2-7, so the J assignment may be wrong. This CDR3 is 14 amino acids long. Germline V gene sequence: CDR1 GTSNPN, CDR2 SVGIG (reference sequence). The CDR3 is CAWKEFDREHEQYF. CDR3 in DNA: TGTGCCTGGAAAGAATTCGACAGGGAGCACGAGCAGTACTTC.

J is TRBJ2-2 and V is TRBV7-8; perhaps TRBD2 as D (5 bases). The CDR3 length is 13 residues. V was pared by 4 bases and J by 2 bases, with 5 bases between. CDR1 is SGHVS and CDR2 is FQNEAQ in the germline V gene. CDR3 in DNA: TGTGCCAGCAGCTGGACTAACACCGGGGAGCTGTTTTTT. The encoded protein is CASSWTNTGELFF. The full variable domain, in which reference TRBV7-8 and TRBJ2-2 provide the parts outside the CDR3, is GAGVSQSPRYKVAKRGQDVALRCDPISGHVSLFWYQQALGQGPEFLTYFQNEAQLDKSGLPSDRFFAERPEGSVSTLKIQRTQQEDSAVYLCASSWTNTGELFFGEGSRLTVL.

The rearrangement uses TRBV6-1 and TRBJ2-1; 8 bases are a match to TRBD2. V gave up 4 bases and J gave up 7 bases; unmatched junction bases: 6. CDR1 and CDR2 (germline): MNHNS, SASEGT. There are 14 residues in the CDR3. CDR3 residues: CASSVSGERNEQFF. DNA of the CDR3: TGTGCCAGCAGTGTTAGCGGGGAGCGGAATGAGCAGTTCTTC.

V is TRBV30 and J is TRBJ2-3; 7 nucleotides match TRBD1. Germline V CDR1 and CDR2: GTSNPN, SVGIG (reference sequence). The CDR3 covers 13 residues. The V and J ends lost 5 bases and 5 bases, in that order; junction bases with no gene match: 7. In nucleotides, the CDR3 is TGTGCCTGGGGAAGACAGGGTGTAGATACGCAGTATTTT. Translated: CAWGRQGVDTQYF. The variable domain in full, with the rest retrieved from reference TRBV30 and TRBJ2-3, is SQTIHQWPATLVQPVGSPLSLECTVEGTSNPNLYWYRQAAGRGLQLLFYSVGIGQISSEVPQNLSASRPQDRQFILSSKKLLLSDSGFYLCAWGRQGVDTQYFGPGTRLTVL.

The J gene is TRBJ2-1, the V gene TRBV4-2; perhaps TRBD1 as D (6 bases). The CDR3 runs 15 residues. The germline V and J ends were trimmed by 0 bases and 9 bases, with 15 bases remaining between them. Germline V gene lookup returns CDR1 LGHNA and CDR2 YNFKEQ. The CDR3 spells CASSQDLGARGEQFF. The CDR3 DNA reads as TGTGCCAGCAGCCAAGATCTGGGGGCCCGGGGTGAGCAGTTCTTC.

The CDR3 nucleotides are TGTGCCAGCAGTAAGGCTAGCGGCATACTTACCTACGAGCAGTACTTC. This gives the protein CASSKASGILTYEQYF. The chain joins TRBV25-1 to TRBJ2-7, with 7 bases aligning to TRBD2. The CDR3 length is 16 residues. CDR1 and CDR2 (germline): MGHDK, SYGVNS. V was clipped by 5 bases and J by 2 bases; unmatched bases: 12.

V usage is TRBV2 and J usage is TRBJ2-7; the match to TRBD2 covers 10 bases. The CDR3 is made up of 15 amino acids. CDR1 is SNHLY, CDR2 FYNNEI, per germline. Losses at the gene ends were 6 bases for V and 3 bases for J; bases not matched to a gene: 8. The CDR3 DNA reads TGTGCCAGCAGGGAAAGGACTAGCGGCAACTACGAGCAGTACTTC. It encodes CASRERTSGNYEQYF.

CDR3 DNA sequence: TGTGCCAGCAGTACAGGGAGCAATGAGCAGTTCTTC. Protein: CASSTGSNEQFF. The rearrangement joins TRBV6-5 to TRBJ2-1, with D possibly being TRBD1 (6 bases). CDR1 is MNHEY and CDR2 is SVGAGI in the germline V gene. The CDR3 totals 12 residues. Trimming cost V 5 bases and J 6 bases, with 8 bases left between them.

This rearrangement joins TRBV2 to TRBJ2-5; 10 bases agree with TRBD1. The J call is uncertain, as TRBJ2-7 better fits the DNA end. The CDR3 length is 12 residues. Looked up from germline, CDR1 is SNHLY and CDR2 is FYNNEI. The CDR3 nucleotides are TGTGCCACACACGGGACAGGGGACGAGCAGTACTTC. This sequence encodes CATHGTGDEQYF.

The chain has TRBV5-1 and TRBJ1-1, with TRBD1 matching 9 bases. The V and J ends lost 0 bases and 5 bases, in that order; junction bases with no gene match: 5. Germline-derived CDR1 and CDR2 are SGHRS and YFSETQ. The length of the CDR3 is 15 residues. The CDR3 coding sequence is TGCGCCAGCAGCTTGGGACAGGGGGATGATACTGAAGCTTTCTTT. Amino acid sequence: CASSLGQGDDTEAFF.

This clone was detected once. This chain connects TRBV13 to TRBJ1-2; D gene uncertain. The CDR3 is 14 amino acids. Per the germline V gene, CDR1 is PRHDT and CDR2 is FYEKMQ (reference sequence). V lost 2 bases and J lost 8, with 15 bases in between. The CDR3 spells CASSLIRGTGGYTF. CDR3 bases: TGTGCCAGCAGCTTAATTCGGGGAACGGGAGGCTACACCTTC.

This rearrangement joins TRBV4-2 to TRBJ2-1, with D maybe TRBD1 (6 bases). Germline-derived CDR1 and CDR2 are LGHNA and YNFKEQ. The CDR3 is 18 amino acids. Trimming cost V 3 bases and J 0 bases, with 18 bases left between them. This CDR3 is CASSQLRGSARSYNEQFF. In nucleotides, the CDR3 is TGTGCCAGCAGCCAGCTGAGGGGGAGCGCCCGCTCCTACAATGAGCAGTTCTTC.

The V and J genes are TRBV29-1 and TRBJ2-1, with D tentatively TRBD1 (8 bases). V was trimmed by 6 bases and J by 5 bases, leaving 29 bases between them. The CDR3 is 18 amino acids. Per germline, CDR1 SQVTM and CDR2 ANQGSEA. This chain's CDR3 is CSVGGTGRGTNKDNEQFF. As DNA, the CDR3 is TGCAGCGTCGGGGGGACAGGCAGAGGTACAAACAAGGACAATGAGCAGTTCTTC.

Here the CDR3 reads CASSAREPFRQSYEQYF. In DNA, the CDR3 is TGTGCCAGCAGCGCCCGGGAGCCCTTTAGACAATCCTACGAGCAGTACTTC. This chain joins TRBV7-8 and TRBJ2-7, with D maybe TRBD2 (6 bases). Germline CDR1 SGHVS, CDR2 FQNEAQ. The CDR3 has 17 residues. V gave up 5 bases and J gave up 1 base, with 21 bases separating them.

The J gene is TRBJ2-4, the V gene TRBV2, with D tentatively TRBD1 (6 bases). This CDR3 region has 16 residues. Germline V gene sequence: CDR1 SNHLY, CDR2 FYNNEI. Trimming took 4 bases from V and 4 from J, leaving 17 bases between them. CDR3 sequence: CASSGSNRAMKNIQYF. The CDR3 nucleotides are TGTGCCAGCAGTGGGAGCAACAGGGCTATGAAAAACATTCAGTACTTC.

The genes are TRBV28 and TRBJ1-5, with 7 bases aligning to TRBD1. Trimming cost V 8 bases and J 4 bases; bases outside gene matches: 8. The germline V gene encodes CDR1 MDHEN and CDR2 SYDVKM. The CDR3 has 14 residues. The CDR3: CASGPEQGNQPQHF. Written as DNA, the CDR3 is TGTGCCAGCGGACCAGAACAGGGGAATCAGCCCCAGCATTTT.

This clone was found once. The V and J genes are TRBV7-3 and TRBJ1-6; D not resolved. V was cut by 5 bases and J by 7 bases, with 9 bases left in between. The length of the CDR3 is 13 residues. The germline V gene encodes CDR1 SGHTA and CDR2 FQGTGA. The CDR3 nucleotides read TGTGCCAGCAGCGAAGTAGTAAATTCACCCCTCCACTTT. Its protein is CASSEVVNSPLHF.

This clone was detected only once. The V gene is TRBV30, the J gene TRBJ1-1; TRBD1 matches at 10 bases. J gave up 6 bases and V 3 bases, and 13 bases lay outside the gene matches. CDR1 is GTSNPN, CDR2 SVGIG, per germline (reference sequence). CDR3 length: 16 amino acids. The CDR3 DNA reads TGTGCCTGGAGCGTCGGGACAGGGGTTGGTACGGCTGAAGCTTTCTTT. The encoded protein is CAWSVGTGVGTAEAFF. Based on the CDR3 plus reference TRBV30 and TRBJ1-1, the full variable domain is SQTIHQWPATLVQPVGSPLSLECTVEGTSNPNLYWYRQAAGRGLQLLFYSVGIGQISSEVPQNLSASRPQDRQFILSSKKLLLSDSGFYLCAWSVGTGVGTAEAFFGQGTRLTVV.

The genes are TRBV2 and TRBJ1-2; a possible D gene is TRBD1 (5 bases). The CDR3 spans 12 residues. Trimming pared 11 bases from V and 3 bases from J, leaving 13 bases between. CDR1 and CDR2 (germline): SNHLY, FYNNEI. CDR3 in DNA: TGTGCCGGGAGGGGAGGGGACTATGGCTACACCTTC. It encodes CAGRGGDYGYTF. Full variable domain (missing parts from reference TRBV2 and TRBJ1-2): EPEVTQTPSHQVTQMGQEVILRCVPISNHLYFYWYRQILGQKVEFLVSFYNNEISEKSEIFDDQFSVERPDGSNFTLKIRSTKLEDSAMYFCAGRGGDYGYTFGSGTRLTVV.